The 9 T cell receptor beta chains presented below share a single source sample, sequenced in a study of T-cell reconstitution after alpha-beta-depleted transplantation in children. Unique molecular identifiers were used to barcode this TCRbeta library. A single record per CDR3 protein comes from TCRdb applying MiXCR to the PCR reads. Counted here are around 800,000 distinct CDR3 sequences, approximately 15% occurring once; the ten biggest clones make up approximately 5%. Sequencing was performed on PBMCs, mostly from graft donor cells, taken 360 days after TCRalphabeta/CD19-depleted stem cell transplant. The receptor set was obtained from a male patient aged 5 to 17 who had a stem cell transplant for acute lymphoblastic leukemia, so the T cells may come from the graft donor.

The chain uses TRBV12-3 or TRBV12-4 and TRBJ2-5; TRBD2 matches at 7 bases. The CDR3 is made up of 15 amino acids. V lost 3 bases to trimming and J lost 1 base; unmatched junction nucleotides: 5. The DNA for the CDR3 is TGTGCCAGCAGTTTGGCTCTAGCGGCCCAAGAGACCCAGTACTTC. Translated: CASSLALAAQETQYF.

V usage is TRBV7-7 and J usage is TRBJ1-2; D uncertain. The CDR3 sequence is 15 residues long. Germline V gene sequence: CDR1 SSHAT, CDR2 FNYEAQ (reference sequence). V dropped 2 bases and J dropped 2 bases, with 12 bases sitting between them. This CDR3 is CASSLTVPQNYGYTF. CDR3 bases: TGTGCCAGCAGCTTAACAGTGCCTCAAAACTATGGCTACACCTTC.

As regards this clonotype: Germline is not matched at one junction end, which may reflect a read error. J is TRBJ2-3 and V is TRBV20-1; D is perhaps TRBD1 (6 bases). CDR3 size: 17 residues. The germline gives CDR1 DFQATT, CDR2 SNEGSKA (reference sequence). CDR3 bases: TGCTGTGCTAGAGATAATGGGGGCAGGTTGTTTGCAGATACGCAGTATTTT. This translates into CCARDNGGRLFADTQYF.

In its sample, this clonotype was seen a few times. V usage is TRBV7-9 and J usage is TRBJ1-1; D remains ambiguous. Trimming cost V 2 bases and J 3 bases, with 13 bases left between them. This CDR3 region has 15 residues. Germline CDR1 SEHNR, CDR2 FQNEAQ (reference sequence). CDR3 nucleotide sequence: TGTGCCAGCAGCTTACCCCCCTCCGGTCACACTGAAGCTTTCTTT. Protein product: CASSLPPSGHTEAFF.

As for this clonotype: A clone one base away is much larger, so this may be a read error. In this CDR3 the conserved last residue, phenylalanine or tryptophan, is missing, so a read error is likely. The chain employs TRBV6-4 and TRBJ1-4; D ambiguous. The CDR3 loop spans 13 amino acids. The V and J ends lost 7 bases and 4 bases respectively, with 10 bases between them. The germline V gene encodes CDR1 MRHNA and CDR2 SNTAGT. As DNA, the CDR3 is TGTGCCAGCAAACCCGACGGTAATGAAAAACTGTTTTGT. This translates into CASKPDGNEKLFC.

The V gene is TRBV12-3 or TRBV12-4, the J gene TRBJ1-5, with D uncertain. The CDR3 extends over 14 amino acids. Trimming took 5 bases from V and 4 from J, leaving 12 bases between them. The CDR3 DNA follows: TGTGCCAGCAGTCCCCAGACGTTAAATCAGCCCCAGCATTTT. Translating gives CASSPQTLNQPQHF.

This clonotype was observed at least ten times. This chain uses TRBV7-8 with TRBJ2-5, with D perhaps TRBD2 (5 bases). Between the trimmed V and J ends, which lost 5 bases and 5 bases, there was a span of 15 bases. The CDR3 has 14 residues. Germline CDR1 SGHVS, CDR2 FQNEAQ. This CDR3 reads CASSTSGVVETQYF. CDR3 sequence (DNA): TGTGCCAGCAGCACATCCGGGGTCGTCGAGACCCAGTACTTC.

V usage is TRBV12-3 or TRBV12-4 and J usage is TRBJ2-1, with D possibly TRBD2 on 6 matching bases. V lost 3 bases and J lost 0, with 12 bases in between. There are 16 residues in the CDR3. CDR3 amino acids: CASSLSGGSSYNEQFF. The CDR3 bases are TGTGCCAGCAGTTTGAGTGGAGGGAGCTCCTACAATGAGCAGTTCTTC.

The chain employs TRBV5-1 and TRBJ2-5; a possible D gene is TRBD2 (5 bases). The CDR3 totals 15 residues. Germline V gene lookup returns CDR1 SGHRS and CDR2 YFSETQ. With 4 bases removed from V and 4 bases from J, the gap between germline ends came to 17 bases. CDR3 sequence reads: CASSASRREGETQYF. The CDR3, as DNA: TGCGCCAGCAGCGCCTCCCGCCGGGAAGGAGAGACCCAGTACTTC.